This T cell receptor (delta chain) originates from a study of gamma-delta chains in newborns, infants, children. The sample holds a few counts of this clone. A far larger clone is one nucleotide away, so this likely arose from a read error. This specimen includes other DNA sequences encoding the same CDR3. TCRdb re-called clones from the reads via CATT. The table shows about 3,100 delta-chain clones, with 3.9% occurring only once. Germline V gene lookup returns CDR1 GEAIGNYY and CDR2 EKD. V was clipped by 0 bases and J by 4 bases; unmatched bases: 8. This CDR3 is built from 20 residues. Sequencing input: blood. V usage is TRDV2 and J usage is TRDJ3, with 13 bases that match TRDD3. This TCR came from a child who was a newborn, infant or young child, either healthy, febrile or measles-vaccinated (not recorded which). The CDR3, as DNA: TGTGCCTGTGACACCGTACTGGGGGATACGAGCTCATGGGACACCCGACAGATGTTTTTC. Protein: CACDTVLGDTSSWDTRQMFF.